This T cell receptor (beta chain) was sequenced for a study of TIL therapy for anti-PD-1-resistant metastatic lung cancer. Overall study context: Most patients had lung adenocarcinoma; a handful of tumors were EGFR-mutant, two ALK-rearranged; half smoked currently or formerly. Tumors carried a median roughly 1.5 non-synonymous mutations per megabase.

This sample's time point: pre-treatment sample, taken before nivolumab and TIL therapy. Stage 4 NSCLC adults joined between late 2017 and January 2020. The immunoSEQ assay was v3. TCRdb's table, derived via immunoSEQ multiplex PCR, lists solely in-frame clones and lacks some. The sample lists about 43,000 clones, 79% occurring once. Whole-study results and caveats: Infused TIL clonotypes partially replaced the baseline blood repertoire, then decayed over months.

The CDR3 sequence is 14 residues long. The germline V and J ends were trimmed by 0 bases and 8 bases, with 12 bases remaining between them. In the case of this clone: Its antigen is not identified.

The material sequenced was blood, taken at baseline. This sequence was found in a man aged 65-85 years with non-small cell lung cancer. The chain is built from TRBV5-3 and TRBJ2-1; D gene uncertain. TRBV5-3 is an ORF for which the function is uncertain. CDR3 sequence (DNA): TGTGCCAGAAGCTTGGTAAACAGTTTGGATGAGCAGTTCTTC. Translation gives CARSLVNSLDEQFF.